This T cell receptor beta chain was identified in a study of CD8+ T cells in alopecia areata. On the study more broadly: Treated patients received oral tofacitinib, 5 to 10 mg twice daily.

With regard to this clone: Its antigen is undetermined.

Study results and limitations: A large proportion of expanded lesional clones were detected persisting in scalp and blood during tofacitinib.

Sample treatment: oral pan-JAK inhibitor, 5-10 mg twice daily. Patients with alopecia areata provided lesional scalp punch biopsies as well as peripheral blood. PBMC-derived CD4+ and CD8+ T cells were sorted. Deletions cut 6 bases from V and 2 bases from J, with 13 bases between. This CDR3 has 14 amino acids. Germline-derived CDR1 and CDR2 are MNHEY and SVGAGI. Once RNA had been extracted, it was reverse transcribed into cDNA to act as the sequencing template. Profiled with immunoSEQ multiplex PCR; TCRdb holds only in-frame clones, not every one. The sample lists 180,000 or so clones, less than 75% occurring once.

J is TRBJ2-5 and V is TRBV6-5; the D gene could be TRBD1 or TRBD2 (6 bases each). The source is a human donor with alopecia areata. The input for sequencing was CD4+ T cells sorted from blood, taken at approximately week 56, from a patient treated with tofacitinib. CDR3 sequence reads: CASSREGGQETQYF. The CDR3 DNA reads as TGTGCCAGCAGCCGCGAAGGGGGGCAAGAGACCCAGTACTTC.